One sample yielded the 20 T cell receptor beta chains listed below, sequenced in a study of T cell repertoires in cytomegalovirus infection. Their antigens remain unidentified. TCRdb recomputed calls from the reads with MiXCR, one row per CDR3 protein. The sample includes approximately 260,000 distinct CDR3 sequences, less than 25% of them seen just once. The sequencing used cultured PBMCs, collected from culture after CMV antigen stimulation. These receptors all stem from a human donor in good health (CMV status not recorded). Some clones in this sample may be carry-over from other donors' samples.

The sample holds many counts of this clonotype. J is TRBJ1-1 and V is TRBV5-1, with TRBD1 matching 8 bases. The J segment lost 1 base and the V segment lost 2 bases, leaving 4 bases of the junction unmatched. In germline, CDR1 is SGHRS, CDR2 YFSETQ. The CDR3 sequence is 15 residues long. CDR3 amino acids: CASSLTGTGNTEAFF. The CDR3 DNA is TGCGCCAGCAGCTTAACTGGGACAGGGAACACTGAAGCTTTCTTT.

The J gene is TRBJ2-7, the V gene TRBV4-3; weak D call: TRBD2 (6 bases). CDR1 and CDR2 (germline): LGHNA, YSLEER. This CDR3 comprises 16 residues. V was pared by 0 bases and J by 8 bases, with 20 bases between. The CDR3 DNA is TGCGCCAGCAGCCAAGAACCGGGACTGATCCCTACGCAGCAGTACTTC. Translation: CASSQEPGLIPTQQYF.

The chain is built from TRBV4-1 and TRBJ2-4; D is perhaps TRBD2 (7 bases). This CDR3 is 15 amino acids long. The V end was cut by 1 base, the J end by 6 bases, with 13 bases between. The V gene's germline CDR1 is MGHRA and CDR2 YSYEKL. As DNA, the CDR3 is TGCGCCAGCAGCCAAGGACGGGGGGCAGGAAACATTCAGTACTTC. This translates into CASSQGRGAGNIQYF.

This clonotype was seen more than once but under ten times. The CDR3 reads CASSSSGRAGFYTGELFF. The CDR3 DNA reads as TGTGCCAGCAGCTCGAGCGGGAGGGCTGGTTTCTACACCGGGGAGCTGTTTTTT. The chain employs TRBV5-8 and TRBJ2-2, with 10 positions matching TRBD2. CDR1 SGHTS and CDR2 YDEGEE come from the germline V gene. The CDR3 sequence is 18 residues long. V shed 3 bases and J 3 bases; nucleotides not matched to a gene: 11. The complete variable domain, with remaining parts taken from reference TRBV5-8 and TRBJ2-2, reads EAGVTQSPTHLIKTRGQQATLRCSPISGHTSVYWYQQALGLGLQFLLWYDEGEERNRGNFPPRFSGRQFPNYSSELNVNALELEDSALYLCASSSSGRAGFYTGELFFGEGSRLTVL.

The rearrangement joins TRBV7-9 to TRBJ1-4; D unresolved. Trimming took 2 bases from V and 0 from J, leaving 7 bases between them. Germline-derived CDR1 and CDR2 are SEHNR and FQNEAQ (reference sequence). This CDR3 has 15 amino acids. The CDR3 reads CASSLPRATNEKLFF. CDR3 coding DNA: TGTGCCAGCAGCTTACCGCGCGCAACTAATGAAAAACTGTTTTTT.

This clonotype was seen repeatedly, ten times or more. The CDR3 sequence is CASSLALGRAYEQYF. CDR3 bases: TGTGCCAGCAGCTTAGCCTTGGGTCGAGCCTACGAGCAGTACTTC. V and J are TRBV7-6 and TRBJ2-7; D unclear. The CDR3 totals 15 residues. Germline CDR1 reads SGHVS; CDR2 reads FNYEAQ. V was cut by 0 bases and J by 2 bases, with 11 bases left in between. Using reference TRBV7-6 and TRBJ2-7 for the parts outside the CDR3, the full variable domain is GAGVSQSPRYKVTKRGQDVALRCDPISGHVSLYWYRQALGQGPEFLTYFNYEAQQDKSGLPNDRFSAERPEGSISTLTIQRTEQRDSAMYRCASSLALGRAYEQYFGPGTRLTVT.

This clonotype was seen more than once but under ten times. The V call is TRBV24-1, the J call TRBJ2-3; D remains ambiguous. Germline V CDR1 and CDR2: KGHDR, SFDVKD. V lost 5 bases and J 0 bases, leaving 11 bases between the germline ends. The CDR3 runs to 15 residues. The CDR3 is CATSVGGTSTDTQYF. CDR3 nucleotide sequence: TGTGCCACCAGTGTGGGCGGTACTAGCACAGATACGCAGTATTTT.

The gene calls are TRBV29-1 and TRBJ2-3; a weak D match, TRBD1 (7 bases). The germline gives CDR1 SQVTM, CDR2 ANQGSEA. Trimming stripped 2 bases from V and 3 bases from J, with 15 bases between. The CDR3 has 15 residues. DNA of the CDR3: TGCAGCGTTGAATGGGGGGACAGAACAACAGATACGCAGTATTTT. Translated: CSVEWGDRTTDTQYF.

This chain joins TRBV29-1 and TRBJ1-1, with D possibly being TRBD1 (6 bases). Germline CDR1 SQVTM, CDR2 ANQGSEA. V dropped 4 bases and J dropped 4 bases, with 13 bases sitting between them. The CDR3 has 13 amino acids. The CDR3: CSVALQGPTEAFF. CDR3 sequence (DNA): TGCAGCGTTGCCCTCCAGGGGCCCACTGAAGCTTTCTTT.

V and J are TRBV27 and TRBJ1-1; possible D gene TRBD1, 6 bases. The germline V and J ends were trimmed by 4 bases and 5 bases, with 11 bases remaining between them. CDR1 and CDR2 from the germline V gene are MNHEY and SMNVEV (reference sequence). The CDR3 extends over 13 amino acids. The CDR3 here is CASSSYRETEAFF. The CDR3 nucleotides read TGTGCCAGCAGTTCTTACAGGGAAACTGAAGCTTTCTTT.

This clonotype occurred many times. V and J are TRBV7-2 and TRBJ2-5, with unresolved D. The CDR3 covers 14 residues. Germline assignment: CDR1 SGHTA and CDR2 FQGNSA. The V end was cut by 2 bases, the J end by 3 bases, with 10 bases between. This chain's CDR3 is CASSLLLNKETQYF. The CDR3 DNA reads TGTGCCAGCAGCTTATTACTGAATAAAGAGACCCAGTACTTC.

The CDR3 sequence: CASSLLGQTYGYTF. The DNA for the CDR3 is TGTGCCAGCAGTTTATTGGGACAGACCTATGGCTACACCTTC. The chain carries TRBV27 and TRBJ1-2, with 7 bases lining up with TRBD1. Germline V gene data show CDR1 as MNHEY and CDR2 as SMNVEV (reference sequence). CDR3 size: 14 residues. V trimming: 1 base; J trimming: 4 bases; junction bases outside the gene matches: 3.

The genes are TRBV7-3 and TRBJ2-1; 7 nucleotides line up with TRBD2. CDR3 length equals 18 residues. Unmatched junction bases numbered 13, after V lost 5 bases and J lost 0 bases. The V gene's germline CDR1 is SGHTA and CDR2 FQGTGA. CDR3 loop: CASSTGTLAGGSYNEQFF. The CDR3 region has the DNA TGTGCCAGCAGCACCGGGACGTTAGCGGGCGGCTCCTACAATGAGCAGTTCTTC.

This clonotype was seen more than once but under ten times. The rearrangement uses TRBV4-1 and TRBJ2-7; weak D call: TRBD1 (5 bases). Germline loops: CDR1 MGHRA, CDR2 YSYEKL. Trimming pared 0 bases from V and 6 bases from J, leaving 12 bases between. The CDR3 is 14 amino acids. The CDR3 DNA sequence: TGCGCCAGCAGCCAAGACGCAGGGCTTAGCGAGCAGTACTTC. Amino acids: CASSQDAGLSEQYF.

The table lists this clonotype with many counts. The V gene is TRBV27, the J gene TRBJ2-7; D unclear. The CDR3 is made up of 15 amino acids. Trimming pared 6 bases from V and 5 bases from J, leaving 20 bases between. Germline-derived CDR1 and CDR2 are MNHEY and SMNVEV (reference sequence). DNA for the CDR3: TGTGCCAGCAGCCCTATCCTAAAGCTTAGGGACGAGCAGTACTTC. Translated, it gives CASSPILKLRDEQYF.

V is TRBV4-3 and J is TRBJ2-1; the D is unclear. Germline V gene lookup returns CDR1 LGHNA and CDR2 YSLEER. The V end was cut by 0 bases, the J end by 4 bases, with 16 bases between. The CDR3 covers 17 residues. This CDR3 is CASSQDWVKGGYNEQFF. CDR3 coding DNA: TGCGCCAGCAGCCAAGATTGGGTCAAGGGCGGATACAATGAGCAGTTCTTC.

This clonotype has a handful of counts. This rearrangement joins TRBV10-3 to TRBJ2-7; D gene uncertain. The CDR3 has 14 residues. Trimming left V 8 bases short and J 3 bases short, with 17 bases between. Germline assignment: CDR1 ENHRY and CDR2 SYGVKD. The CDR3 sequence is CAISGPGSRYEQYV. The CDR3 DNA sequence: TGTGCCATCTCTGGTCCGGGCTCCCGCTACGAGCAGTACGTC.

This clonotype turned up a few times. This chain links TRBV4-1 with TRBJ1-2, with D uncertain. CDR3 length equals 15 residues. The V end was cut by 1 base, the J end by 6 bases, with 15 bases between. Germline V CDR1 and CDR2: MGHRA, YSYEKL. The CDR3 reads CASSQAGQSSNGYTF. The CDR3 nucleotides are TGCGCCAGCAGCCAAGCTGGTCAGTCGAGTAATGGCTACACCTTC.

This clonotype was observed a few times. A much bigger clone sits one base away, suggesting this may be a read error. The CDR3 DNA sequence: TGTGCCAGCAGCCCCGACAGGGATAGCAATCAGCCCCAGCATTTT. It is translated as CASSPDRDSNQPQHF. The V and J genes are TRBV5-4 and TRBJ1-5; 7 nucleotides agree with TRBD1. V lost 4 bases to trimming and J lost 0 bases; unmatched junction nucleotides: 4. Per germline, CDR1 SGHNT and CDR2 YYREEE (reference sequence). The CDR3 runs to 15 residues.

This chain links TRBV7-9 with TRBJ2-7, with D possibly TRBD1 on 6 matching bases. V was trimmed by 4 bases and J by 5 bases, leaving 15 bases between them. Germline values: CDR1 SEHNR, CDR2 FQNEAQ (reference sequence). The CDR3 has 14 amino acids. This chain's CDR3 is CASSWGQGTNEQYV. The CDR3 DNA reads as TGTGCCAGCAGCTGGGGTCAGGGGACCAACGAGCAGTACGTC.